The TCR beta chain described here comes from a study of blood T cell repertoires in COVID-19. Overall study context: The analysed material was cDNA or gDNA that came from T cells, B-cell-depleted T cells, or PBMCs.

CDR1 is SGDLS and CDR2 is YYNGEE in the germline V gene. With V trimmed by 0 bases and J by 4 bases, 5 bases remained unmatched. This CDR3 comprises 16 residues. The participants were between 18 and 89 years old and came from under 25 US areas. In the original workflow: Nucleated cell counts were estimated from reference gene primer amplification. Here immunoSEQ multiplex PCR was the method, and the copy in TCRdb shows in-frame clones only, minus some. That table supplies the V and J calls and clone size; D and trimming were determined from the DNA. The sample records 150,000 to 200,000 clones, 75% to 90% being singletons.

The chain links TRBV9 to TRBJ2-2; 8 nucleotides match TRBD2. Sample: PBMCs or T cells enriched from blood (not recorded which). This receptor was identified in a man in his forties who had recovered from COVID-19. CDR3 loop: CASSVGAGGVTGELFF. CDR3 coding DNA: TGTGCCAGCAGCGTAGGGGCGGGAGGTGTCACCGGGGAGCTGTTTTTT.